This TCR beta chain stems from a study of radiation and T cells in renal cell carcinoma. Across the whole study: Nephrectomy followed 15 Gy stereotactic body radiation by 4 weeks. Findings and limits, study-wide: Top tumor clonotypes rose in blood 2 weeks post-radiation, then contracted.

Clones were read by immunoSEQ multiplex PCR, and TCRdb kept only the in-frame ones, dropping some. This table has tens of thousands of clones, approximately 80% appearing once. Points on this clone: Its matching antigen is unknown.

The time point was: blood 2 weeks post-SBRT. Treatment: 15 Gy SBRT to primary tumor, nephrectomy 4 weeks later. After SBRT, blood was collected at 2 and 4 weeks, plus baseline. The tumor was a clear cell renal cell carcinoma. Trimming cost V 1 base and J 3 bases; bases outside gene matches: 4. CDR3 length: 14 amino acids. Germline CDR1 and CDR2: SGHDT and YYEEEE. The receptor comes from a woman between 65 and 79 years old with renal cell carcinoma. The V gene is TRBV5-6, the J gene TRBJ2-7; 7 bases are shared with TRBD1. Sequences were derived from blood, sampled from a patient whose treatment included radiotherapy and nephrectomy. In DNA, the CDR3 is TGTGCCAGCAGCTTGAACAGGGGTTTCTACGAGCAGTACTTC. Translated: CASSLNRGFYEQYF.